This T cell receptor beta chain was sequenced during a study of beta chain features in type 1 diabetes. Whole-study results and caveats: Significant though moderate, a shortening of TCRB CDR3s appeared in all four CD4+ subsets of Type 1 diabetes patients. Patients with type 1 diabetes carried fewer insertions and had more deletions at their VDJ junctions. Sequencing of cDNA might inflate the share of cells that strongly express TCR.

CD4+ naive, central memory, regulatory and stem cell-like memory cells were sorted via CD45RO/CCR7/CD25/CD127/CD95/CD27. Expressed TCRB transcripts were sequenced, since all the RNA that had been isolated was reverse transcribed. A few million reads were obtained on average from naive, central memory and regulatory T cell samples. TCRdb's table, derived via immunoSEQ multiplex PCR, lists solely in-frame clones and lacks some. The table has 150,000 to 200,000 clones, over 55% seen once; the top ten hold around 0.096%. Worth noting for this clone: Its antigen is still unknown.

The source material was naive CD4+ T cells from blood. The clonotype was recovered from a young man with type 1 diabetes.

In nucleotides, the CDR3 is TGTGCCAGCAGCTTAGCTGGACTAGCGGGGGTGGGAGAGACCCAGTACTTC. Protein product: CASSLAGLAGVGETQYF. V and J are TRBV7-2 and TRBJ2-5; the match to TRBD2 covers 13 bases. The CDR3 has 17 amino acids. The V and J ends lost 0 bases and 4 bases, in that order; junction bases with no gene match: 5. Germline lookup yields CDR1 SGHTA and CDR2 FQGNSA.